This T cell receptor beta chain was retrieved from a study of response to subunit inactivated influenza vaccine. This clonotype occurred a few times. Antigen specificity is unknown. Trimming removed 1 base from V and 5 bases from J, with 16 bases in between. In germline, CDR1 is DFQATT, CDR2 SNEGSKA (reference sequence). The CDR3 runs 15 residues. Notes on the study in general: The authors proposed limited new T cell recruitment per seasonal influenza vaccination.

TCRdb processed the RT-PCR reads anew with MiXCR; each CDR3 protein has one entry. The profile shows a few hundred thousand distinct CDR3 sequences, around 13% of them singletons. This chain uses TRBV20-1 with TRBJ2-3; tentative D call: TRBD2 (5 bases). This sequence originates from a middle-aged man who received an inactivated influenza vaccine. The source material was PBMCs from blood, sampled approximately 12 days after vaccination. For the CDR3, the DNA is TGCAGTGCTAGAGTAACTAGAAGAAGGAGAGATACGCAGTATTTT. This translates into CSARVTRRRRDTQYF.